The TCR beta chain described here comes from a study of cytomegalovirus exposure and HLA in healthy donors. The PCR ran on 60 Vbeta and 13 Jbeta primers. The data were produced by immunoSEQ multiplex PCR, yet TCRdb's version contains in-frame clones alone and is incomplete. The sample has about 130,000 clones, 10% seen once. Study findings and constraints: Most subjects' HLA-A and HLA-B alleles were reportedly predicted from TCR beta sequences. Published work reported that the classifier diagnosed cytomegalovirus status with high specificity and sensitivity. Despite most TCR sequences being rare, some public TCRs occurred in many donors. Among the CMV-associated chains, a few were confirmed in vitro as specific for CMV antigens.

CDR3 length: 15 residues. Germline CDR1 reads SSHAT; CDR2 reads FNYEAQ (reference sequence). Notes on this clone: Its antigen is unidentified. A junction end diverges from the germline sequence, so it may reflect a read error.

Input material: PBMCs. The chain carries TRBV7-7 and TRBJ2-1, with 10 bases lining up with TRBD1. The clonotype comes from a woman aged 18-29 years in good health and CMV-seropositive. CDR3 protein: CASSLGDRGYNEQFF. The CDR3, as DNA: TGTGCTAGCAGCTTAGGGGACAGGGGTTACAATGAGCAGTTCTTC. The full variable domain, in which reference TRBV7-7 and TRBJ2-1 provide the parts outside the CDR3, is GAGVSQSPRYKVTKRGQDVTLRCDPISSHATLYWYQQALGQGPEFLTYFNYEAQPDKSGLPSDRFSAERPEGSISTLTIQRTEQRDSAMYRCASSLGDRGYNEQFFGPGTRLTVL.